This T cell receptor beta chain is from a study of somatic mutations in T cells in chronic GVHD (dated by TCRdb to about 2020). This clone has only a few counts. Its antigen remains unidentified. No much larger clonotype is one base removed from it; base qualities were not supplied. Sorting staining used anti-CD3, anti-CD4, anti-CD8 and a Vbeta20 antibody from the IOTest Beta Mark kit on a FACSAria III, with purity above 98%. Mononuclear cells were isolated by Ficoll-Paque PLUS density gradient centrifugation from peripheral blood that had been collected in sodium heparin tubes. CD4+ Vbeta20+, CD4+ Vbeta20-, and CD8+ T cell fractions were FACS-sorted before TCRbeta deep sequencing. Genomic DNA was isolated and then used for TCRbeta deep sequencing. The immunoSEQ assay, provided as a commercial service, was used for TCRbeta CDR3 sequencing and initial data processing. In the original analysis: Reads were demultiplexed, adapter and primer sequences were trimmed, similar clones were merged through frequency-ratio clustering, and V, D, J genes were annotated using IMGT. Entries here come from immuneACCESS through TCRdb and include only in-frame sequences with V and J called. Some clones fail to appear in such tables; in the studies checked, an unresolved V gene covers under half of the shortfall, and the cause of the remainder is unknown. V, J and clone size are taken as reported in that table, and D and trimming were inferred from the DNA itself. This sample comprises 13,000 to 15,000 clones, more than 75% of them detected only once. The ten largest clones take up 32% of the sample.

From a lookup of the germline V gene, CDR1 and CDR2 are LGHNA and YSLEER. Cut back by 0 bases and 2 bases, the V and J ends lie 7 bases apart. From the cysteine up to the phenylalanine, the CDR3 has a length of 14 residues. Only CDR3 DNA remains: 42 bases, in frame from the first base. This clonotype was obtained from a male patient aged 50 or older with chronic graft-versus-host disease. Some T cells may have been brought in with the graft after a transplant. This sequence uses TRBV4-3 and TRBJ1-2; the D gene is not confidently resolved. Material for sequencing was Vbeta20-negative CD4+ T cells from blood. The meaning of the sample's cell subset or site label: CD4+ T cells sorted as TCR Vbeta20 negative by flow cytometry. The CDR3 protein sequence reads: CASSQEQANYGYTF. The DNA reads as follows: TGCGCCAGCAGCCAAGAGCAGGCCAACTATGGCTACACCTTC.